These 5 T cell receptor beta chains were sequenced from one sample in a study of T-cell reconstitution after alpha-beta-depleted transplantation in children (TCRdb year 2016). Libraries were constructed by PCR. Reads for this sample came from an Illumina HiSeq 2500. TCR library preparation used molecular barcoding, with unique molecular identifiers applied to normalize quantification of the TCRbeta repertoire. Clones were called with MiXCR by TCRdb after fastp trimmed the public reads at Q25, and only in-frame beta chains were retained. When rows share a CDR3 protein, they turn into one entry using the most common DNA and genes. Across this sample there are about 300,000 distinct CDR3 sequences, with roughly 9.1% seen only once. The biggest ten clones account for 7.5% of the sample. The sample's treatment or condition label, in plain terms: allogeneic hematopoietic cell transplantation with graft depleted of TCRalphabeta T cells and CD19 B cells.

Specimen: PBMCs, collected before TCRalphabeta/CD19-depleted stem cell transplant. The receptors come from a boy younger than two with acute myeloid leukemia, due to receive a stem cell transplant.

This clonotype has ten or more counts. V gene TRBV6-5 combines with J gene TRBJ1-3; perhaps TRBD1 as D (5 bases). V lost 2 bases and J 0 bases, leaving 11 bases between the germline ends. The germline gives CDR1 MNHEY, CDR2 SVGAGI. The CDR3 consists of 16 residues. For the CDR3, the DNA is TGTGCCAGCAGTTACCTAGGGACCTTCTCTGGAAACACCATATATTTT. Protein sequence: CASSYLGTFSGNTIYF.

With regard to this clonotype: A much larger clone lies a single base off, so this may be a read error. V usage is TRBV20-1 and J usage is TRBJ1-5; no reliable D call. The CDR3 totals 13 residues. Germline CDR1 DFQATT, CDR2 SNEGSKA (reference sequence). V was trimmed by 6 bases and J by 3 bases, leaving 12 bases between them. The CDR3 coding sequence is TGCAGTGCCGTGGGCGGCACCAATCAGCCCCAGCATTTT. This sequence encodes CSAVGGTNQPQHF.

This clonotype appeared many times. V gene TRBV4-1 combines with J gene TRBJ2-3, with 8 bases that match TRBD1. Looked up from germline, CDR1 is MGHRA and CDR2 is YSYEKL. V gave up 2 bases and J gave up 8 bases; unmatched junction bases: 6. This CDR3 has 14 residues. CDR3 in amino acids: CASSQWTGPATQYF. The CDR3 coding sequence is TGCGCCAGCAGCCAATGGACAGGGCCGGCTACGCAGTATTTT.

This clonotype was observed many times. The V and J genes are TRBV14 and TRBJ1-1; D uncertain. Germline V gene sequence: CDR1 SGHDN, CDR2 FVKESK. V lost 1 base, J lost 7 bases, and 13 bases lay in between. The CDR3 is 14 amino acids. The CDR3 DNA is TGTGCCAGCAGCCAAGGACGGCGGAGGGATGAAGCTTTCTTT. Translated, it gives CASSQGRRRDEAFF.

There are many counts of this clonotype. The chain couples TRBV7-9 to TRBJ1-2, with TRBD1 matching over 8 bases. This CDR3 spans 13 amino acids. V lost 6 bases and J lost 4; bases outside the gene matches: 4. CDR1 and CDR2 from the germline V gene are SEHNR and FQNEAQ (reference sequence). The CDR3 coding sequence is TGTGCCAGCAGAGGGGACAGGTCCTATGGCTACACCTTC. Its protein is CASRGDRSYGYTF.